The T cell receptor (beta chain) described here comes from a study of beta chain features in type 1 diabetes. Every bit of the isolated RNA underwent reverse transcription, so sequencing read expressed TCRB transcripts. TCRdb's table, derived via immunoSEQ multiplex PCR, lists solely in-frame clones and lacks some. The data contain under 950,000 clones, roughly a sixth of them singletons. CDR1 is MNHEY, CDR2 SMNVEV, per germline (reference sequence). The CDR3 runs to 18 residues. V lost 5 bases to trimming and J lost 4 bases; unmatched junction nucleotides: 17. The V and J genes are TRBV27 and TRBJ1-2, with 9 bases fitting TRBD1. The sequenced sample consisted of naive CD4+ T cells from blood. This TCR derives from a woman between 18 and 30 years old in good health. This CDR3 is CASSRIRTGATGSYGYTF. The CDR3 DNA reads TGTGCCAGCAGTAGGATTAGGACAGGGGCTACGGGAAGCTATGGCTACACCTTC.